Given below is one T cell receptor beta chain in context. Recruitment covered 20 to 25 US areas and drew participants whose ages spanned about 18 to 95 years. Cohort 3 recovery required two negative PCRs, clearance, or symptom resolution. The data originate from a study of blood T cell repertoires in COVID-19. Whole-study context: T cells, B-cell-depleted T cells, or PBMCs supplied cDNA or gDNA.

Clones were read by immunoSEQ multiplex PCR, and TCRdb kept only the in-frame ones, dropping some. The sample has a few hundred thousand clones, about 90% seen once. Per germline, CDR1 LNHDA and CDR2 SQIVND (reference sequence). CDR3 length: 16 amino acids. The germline V and J ends were trimmed by 4 bases and 0 bases, with 14 bases remaining between them. Sample: PBMCs or T cells enriched from blood (not recorded which). The genes are TRBV19 and TRBJ2-3, with a weak D call TRBD1 (5 bases). The origin of this receptor is a woman between 25 and 40 years old who had recovered from COVID-19. The CDR3 DNA reads TGTGCCAGTAGTACGATACAGGTTTCTAGCACAGATACGCAGTATTTT. It specifies CASSTIQVSSTDTQYF.